Shown below are 14 T cell receptor beta chains from a single sample sequenced in a study of radiation and T cells in renal cell carcinoma. Time point specified: baseline pretreatment blood. Regarding treatment: 15 Gy SBRT to primary tumor, nephrectomy 4 weeks later. Assay: immunoSEQ multiplex PCR; the TCRdb copy retains only in-frame clones and omits some. Of about 49,000 clones listed, 65% to 90% are singletons. The starting material was blood, obtained from a patient whose treatment included radiotherapy and nephrectomy. These receptors originate from a woman in her sixties or seventies with renal cell carcinoma.

The chain is built from TRBV9 and TRBJ2-7, with 10 positions matching TRBD2. The junction had 3 bases not matched to a gene; V was cut back by 0 bases and J by 0 bases. Germline V gene lookup returns CDR1 SGDLS and CDR2 YYNGEE. This CDR3 spans 16 amino acids. The CDR3 region has the DNA TGTGCCAGCAGCGTAGGGACTAGCGGCGGCTCCTACGAGCAGTACTTC. Its protein product is CASSVGTSGGSYEQYF. Combining the CDR3 with reference TRBV9 and TRBJ2-7 gives the whole variable domain DSGVTQTPKHLITATGQRVTLRCSPRSGDLSVYWYQQSLDQGLQFLIQYYNGEERAKGNILERFSAQQFPDLHSELNLSSLELGDSALYFCASSVGTSGGSYEQYFGPGTRLTVT.

The chain combines TRBV19 with TRBJ1-1; 11 bases are a match to TRBD1. Germline V gene data show CDR1 as LNHDA and CDR2 as SQIVND (reference sequence). The CDR3 totals 17 residues. With 1 base clipped from V and 0 bases from J, the junction kept 4 bases outside the gene matches. In nucleotides, the CDR3 is TGTGCCAGTAGTATAGTTTGGGACAGGGGGGTGAACACTGAAGCTTTCTTT. Protein product: CASSIVWDRGVNTEAFF.

The rearrangement joins TRBV29-1 to TRBJ2-2, with D tentatively TRBD2 (6 bases). Trimming stripped 5 bases from V and 6 bases from J, with 13 bases between. CDR1 is SQVTM, CDR2 ANQGSEA, per germline. There are 13 residues in the CDR3. CDR3 nucleotide sequence: TGCAGCGTTACCACCGCGGGGTCCGGGGAGCTGTTTTTT. Translated, it gives CSVTTAGSGELFF.

This clone was seen a handful of times. The V and J genes are TRBV10-3 and TRBJ1-1; D remains ambiguous. This CDR3 spans 11 amino acids. Germline V CDR1 and CDR2: ENHRY, SYGVKD. V was trimmed by 8 bases and J by 7 bases, leaving 11 bases between them. The CDR3 sequence is CAIAGIGEAFF. As DNA, the CDR3 is TGTGCCATCGCGGGAATCGGTGAAGCTTTCTTT.

The chain links TRBV5-6 to TRBJ2-2; 9 bases are a match to TRBD1. The CDR3 contains 15 residues. CDR1 is SGHDT and CDR2 is YYEEEE in the germline V gene. V was clipped by 0 bases and J by 7 bases; unmatched bases: 4. CDR3 sequence: CASSLGTGASGELFF. CDR3 in DNA: TGTGCCAGCAGCTTGGGGACAGGGGCCAGCGGGGAGCTGTTTTTT. Full variable domain (missing parts from reference TRBV5-6 and TRBJ2-2): DAGVTQSPTHLIKTRGQQVTLRCSPKSGHDTVSWYQQALGQGPQFIFQYYEEEERQRGNFPDRFSGHQFPNYSSELNVNALLLGDSALYLCASSLGTGASGELFFGEGSRLTVL.

In its sample, this clone was seen once. This chain connects TRBV7-9 to TRBJ1-3, with a tentative D call TRBD1 (5 bases). CDR1 and CDR2 from the germline V gene are SEHNR and FQNEAQ (reference sequence). The CDR3 sequence is 15 residues long. Trimming shortened V by 1 base and J by 2 bases, and 9 bases separated the two germline ends. CDR3 in amino acids: CASSLEPGAGNTIYF. The CDR3 region has the DNA TGTGCCAGCAGCTTAGAGCCGGGGGCTGGAAACACCATATATTTT.

This rearrangement joins TRBV7-2 to TRBJ2-3; TRBD1 agrees at 7 bases. Germline-derived CDR1 and CDR2 are SGHTA and FQGNSA. The CDR3 has 15 amino acids. The junction had 7 bases not matched to a gene; V was cut back by 1 base and J by 6 bases. CDR3 coding DNA: TGTGCCAGCAGCTTAGACAGGGGTCCTCGGGATACGCAGTATTTT. It translates to CASSLDRGPRDTQYF.

This chain uses TRBV18 with TRBJ1-4, with D uncertain. Trimming left V 0 bases short and J 5 bases short, with 10 bases between. Germline CDR1 is KGHSH and CDR2 is LQKENI. CDR3 length equals 15 residues. Here the CDR3 reads CASSPPSKGNEKLFF. The CDR3 region has the DNA TGTGCCAGCTCACCACCGTCGAAGGGCAATGAAAAACTGTTTTTT.

The chain couples TRBV4-3 to TRBJ2-7; tentative D call: TRBD2 (6 bases). Looked up from germline, CDR1 is LGHNA and CDR2 is YSLEER. V was shortened by 0 bases and J by 3 bases, with 12 bases between the two germline ends. The CDR3 totals 15 residues. The CDR3 is CASSQDKGLGYEQYF. The CDR3 DNA follows: TGCGCCAGCAGCCAAGATAAGGGACTGGGCTACGAGCAGTACTTC.

The table lists this clone with a few counts. The chain links TRBV6-5 to TRBJ2-1, with D perhaps matching TRBD1 (6 bases). The CDR3 runs to 14 residues. Trimming left V 5 bases short and J 8 bases short, with 16 bases between. Germline-derived CDR1 and CDR2 are MNHEY and SVGAGI. The CDR3 sequence is CASSSTGLSDEQFF. As DNA, the CDR3 is TGTGCCAGCAGTAGTACAGGGCTTTCGGATGAGCAGTTCTTC.

The chain employs TRBV14 and TRBJ1-1; unclear D gene. Germline CDR1 reads SGHDN; CDR2 reads FVKESK. Trimming left V 4 bases short and J 0 bases short, with 9 bases between. This CDR3 has 14 residues. In nucleotides, the CDR3 is TGTGCCAGCAGCCGGAGGCGGGTGAACACTGAAGCTTTCTTT. Amino acids: CASSRRRVNTEAFF.

The CDR3 DNA reads as TGTGCCAGCAGCGTACAGGGATCCTACGAGCAGTACTTC. This gives the protein CASSVQGSYEQYF. The chain uses TRBV11-2 and TRBJ2-7; possibly TRBD1 for D (6 bases). This CDR3 region has 13 residues. CDR1 is SGHAT, CDR2 FQNNGV, per germline. V lost 5 bases to trimming and J lost 1 base, with 9 bases between them.

This clone was detected only a few times. This chain links TRBV2 with TRBJ1-6; no firm D call. CDR3 length equals 12 residues. With 10 bases removed from V and 13 bases from J, the gap between germline ends came to 17 bases. Germline assignment: CDR1 SNHLY and CDR2 FYNNEI. The CDR3 region has the DNA TGTGCCACGAGAGACACCCAGGATCCCCTCCACTTT. This gives the protein CATRDTQDPLHF.

This chain's CDR3 is CASSTRLDGEQYF. CDR3 in DNA: TGTGCCAGCAGCACCCGACTGGATGGGGAGCAGTACTTC. The chain links TRBV9 to TRBJ2-7, with unresolved D. The CDR3 is made up of 13 amino acids. Germline V gives CDR1 SGDLS, CDR2 YYNGEE. Trimming removed 4 bases from V and 7 bases from J, with 15 bases in between. Combining the CDR3 with reference TRBV9 and TRBJ2-7 gives the whole variable domain DSGVTQTPKHLITATGQRVTLRCSPRSGDLSVYWYQQSLDQGLQFLIQYYNGEERAKGNILERFSAQQFPDLHSELNLSSLELGDSALYFCASSTRLDGEQYFGPGTRLTVT.